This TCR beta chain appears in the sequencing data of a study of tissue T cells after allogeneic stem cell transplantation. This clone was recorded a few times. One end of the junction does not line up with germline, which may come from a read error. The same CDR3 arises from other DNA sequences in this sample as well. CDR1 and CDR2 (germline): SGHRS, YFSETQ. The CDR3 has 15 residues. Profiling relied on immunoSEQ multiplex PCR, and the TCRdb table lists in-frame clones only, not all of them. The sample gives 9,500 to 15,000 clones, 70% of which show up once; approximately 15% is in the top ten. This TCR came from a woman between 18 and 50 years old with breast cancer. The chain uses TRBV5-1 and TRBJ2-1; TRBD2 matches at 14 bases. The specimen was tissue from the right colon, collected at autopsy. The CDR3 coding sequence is TGCGCCAGCAGGTTGGGACTAGCGGGGGACAATGAGCAGTTCTTC. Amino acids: CASRLGLAGDNEQFF.